The 27 T cell receptor beta chains presented below share a single source sample, sequenced in a study of cytomegalovirus exposure and HLA in healthy donors. PCR used 60 Vbeta primers and 13 Jbeta primers. Sequencing used immunoSEQ multiplex PCR; TCRdb keeps in-frame clones, though not all of them. This sample's table has 60,000 to 85,000 clones. Material: PBMCs. The receptors originated from a man aged 50 or older in good health and CMV-seropositive.

For this clone: Relative to the germline gene, one junction end is altered; a read error may explain this. The chain couples TRBV7-3 to TRBJ1-6; TRBD1 aligns across 9 bases. Germline V gene data show CDR1 as SGHTA and CDR2 as FQGTGA. CDR3 length: 16 amino acids. The CDR3 DNA is TGTGCCAGCAGCCTAACAGGGGGCCTTAGTGATTCACCCCTCCACTTT. It specifies CASSLTGGLSDSPLHF.

The chain couples TRBV5-6 to TRBJ1-1; D remains ambiguous. The CDR3 loop spans 13 amino acids. With 7 bases removed from V and 7 bases from J, the gap between germline ends came to 17 bases. Germline V CDR1 and CDR2: SGHDT, YYEEEE. CDR3 sequence reads: CASARGQEFEAFF. The CDR3 nucleotides are TGTGCCAGCGCCCGAGGGCAGGAGTTTGAAGCTTTCTTT.

The V call is TRBV19, the J call TRBJ2-5, with 7 bases fitting TRBD2. Germline-derived CDR1 and CDR2 are LNHDA and SQIVND (reference sequence). The CDR3 loop spans 15 amino acids. Germline trimming cut 5 bases from V and 2 bases from J; bases unmatched to any gene: 8. The CDR3 DNA reads as TGTGCCAGTAGTTCCCTAGCGGAGGGGCAAGAGACCCAGTACTTC. Encoded protein: CASSSLAEGQETQYF.

The chain carries TRBV5-8 and TRBJ1-3; no reliable D call. CDR1 SGHTS and CDR2 YDEGEE come from the germline V gene. This CDR3 comprises 14 residues. The V and J ends lost 0 bases and 0 bases respectively, with 4 bases between them. Written as DNA, the CDR3 is TGTGCCAGCAGCTTGGAACTCTCTGGAAACACCATATATTTT. Its protein product is CASSLELSGNTIYF.

The chain employs TRBV25-1 and TRBJ2-3; D unresolved. CDR1 MGHDK and CDR2 SYGVNS come from the germline V gene. Trimming took off 6 bases at V and 2 bases at J, with 6 bases between the two ends. The CDR3 extends over 12 amino acids. Here the CDR3 DNA reads TGTGCCAGCAGAGCCCCCACAGATACGCAGTATTTT. Residues: CASRAPTDTQYF.

This chain connects TRBV4-1 to TRBJ1-2; D not resolved. CDR1 is MGHRA, CDR2 YSYEKL, per germline. V was trimmed by 1 base and J by 4 bases, leaving 13 bases between them. The CDR3 spans 15 residues. The CDR3 DNA is TGCGCCAGCAGCCAAGCTTCCGTTGGAGGCTATGGCTACACCTTC. Translation: CASSQASVGGYGYTF.

V is TRBV30 and J is TRBJ1-5; D is undetermined. Trimming shortened V by 0 bases and J by 2 bases, and 11 bases separated the two germline ends. The germline gives CDR1 GTSNPN, CDR2 SVGIG (reference sequence). The CDR3 contains 15 residues. As DNA, the CDR3 is TGTGCCTGGAGTGTCCGAGGGCGAGGCAATCAGCCCCAGCATTTT. Its translation is CAWSVRGRGNQPQHF. Using reference TRBV30 and TRBJ1-5 for the parts outside the CDR3, the full variable domain is SQTIHQWPATLVQPVGSPLSLECTVEGTSNPNLYWYRQAAGRGLQLLFYSVGIGQISSEVPQNLSASRPQDRQFILSSKKLLLSDSGFYLCAWSVRGRGNQPQHFGDGTRLSIL.

The chain employs TRBV10-1 and TRBJ2-1, with D maybe TRBD1 (5 bases). The CDR3 loop spans 14 amino acids. Germline V CDR1 and CDR2: WNHNN, SYGVQD (reference sequence). Trimming pared 2 bases from V and 7 bases from J, leaving 12 bases between. CDR3 protein: CASSEQQGRNEQFF. The CDR3 coding sequence is TGCGCCAGCAGTGAGCAGCAGGGTAGGAATGAGCAGTTCTTC.

This chain connects TRBV10-2 to TRBJ2-2, with 8 bases lining up with TRBD1. Trimming took 8 bases from V and 4 from J; bases not matched to a gene: 6. Germline V CDR1 and CDR2: WSHSY, SAAADI. This CDR3 region has 14 residues. CDR3 sequence (DNA): TGCGCCAGCCTTCGGACAGGGAGCACCGGGGAGCTGTTTTTT. Its translation: CASLRTGSTGELFF.

The rearrangement joins TRBV5-1 to TRBJ2-7; 10 bases fit TRBD2. Germline CDR1 reads SGHRS; CDR2 reads YFSETQ. With 0 bases clipped from V and 5 bases from J, the junction kept 2 bases outside the gene matches. CDR3 length: 14 residues. The CDR3 coding sequence is TGCGCCAGCAGCTTGGTAGCGGGAGGCGACGAGCAGTACTTC. Its translation is CASSLVAGGDEQYF.

This rearrangement joins TRBV18 to TRBJ2-7; 7 bases agree with TRBD2. The CDR3 consists of 15 residues. Germline V gives CDR1 KGHSH, CDR2 LQKENI. With V trimmed by 1 base and J by 0 bases, 3 bases remained unmatched. As DNA, the CDR3 is TGTGCCAGCTCACCACTTGCGGGAGCCTCCTACGAGCAGTACTTC. As protein: CASSPLAGASYEQYF.

The chain couples TRBV5-8 to TRBJ2-7, with D uncertain. The V and J ends lost 2 bases and 2 bases respectively, with 8 bases between them. The CDR3 runs to 13 residues. Per germline, CDR1 SGHTS and CDR2 YDEGEE. CDR3 protein: CASSFPPPYEQYF. DNA of the CDR3: TGTGCCAGCAGCTTTCCTCCCCCCTACGAGCAGTACTTC.

The rearrangement uses TRBV4-1 and TRBJ2-7; 9 bases fit TRBD1. The CDR3 is 15 residues long. V shed 1 base, J shed 5 bases, and the junction held 6 bases outside the gene matches. Germline lookup yields CDR1 MGHRA and CDR2 YSYEKL. The CDR3 sequence is CASSQATGGLDEQYF. The CDR3, as DNA: TGCGCCAGCAGCCAAGCGACAGGGGGTCTGGACGAGCAGTACTTC.

This chain uses TRBV5-8 with TRBJ2-5, with D possibly being TRBD2 (6 bases). Germline values: CDR1 SGHTS, CDR2 YDEGEE. The CDR3 spans 15 residues. The V end was cut by 2 bases, the J end by 1 base, with 12 bases between. The CDR3 is CASSFGGTTQETQYF. CDR3 nucleotides: TGTGCCAGCAGCTTCGGAGGGACCACCCAAGAGACCCAGTACTTC.

The chain is built from TRBV5-1 and TRBJ1-1, with 8 bases lining up with TRBD1. CDR1 and CDR2 (germline): SGHRS, YFSETQ. Germline trimming cut 3 bases from V and 3 bases from J; bases unmatched to any gene: 4. The length of the CDR3 is 14 residues. In DNA, the CDR3 is TGCGCCAGCAGCTCGACAGGGGAGGACACTGAAGCTTTCTTT. It yields the protein CASSSTGEDTEAFF.

This rearrangement joins TRBV5-6 to TRBJ2-7, with a possible D match to TRBD2 (5 bases). V lost 3 bases and J lost 0, with 16 bases in between. Per germline, CDR1 SGHDT and CDR2 YYEEEE. The CDR3 extends over 16 amino acids. The CDR3 protein is CASSSPDGKDSYEQYV. CDR3 sequence (DNA): TGTGCCAGCAGCTCTCCCGACGGGAAGGACTCCTACGAGCAGTACGTC.

The CDR3: CASSVGGGPRDSPLHF. In nucleotides, the CDR3 is TGTGCCAGCAGCGTAGGAGGCGGCCCTCGTGATTCACCCCTCCACTTT. The rearrangement links TRBV9 to TRBJ1-6; D call uncertain. The CDR3 covers 16 residues. Trimming shortened V by 0 bases and J by 8 bases, and 15 bases separated the two germline ends. Germline V gene lookup returns CDR1 SGDLS and CDR2 YYNGEE.

The CDR3 nucleotides are TGCGCCAGCAGCCCCGGACAGGACGTCTCCTACGAGCAGTACTTC. This translates into CASSPGQDVSYEQYF. This chain uses TRBV4-1 with TRBJ2-7; 7 bases line up with TRBD1. Germline V gene sequence: CDR1 MGHRA, CDR2 YSYEKL. This CDR3 is 15 amino acids long. V dropped 4 bases and J dropped 0; count of bases not matched to a gene: 6.

J is TRBJ2-5 and V is TRBV7-2, with D hard to call. The CDR3 totals 12 residues. Germline CDR1 SGHTA, CDR2 FQGNSA. Trimming pared 5 bases from V and 4 bases from J, leaving 8 bases between. Here the CDR3 DNA reads TGTGCCAGCAGCCTGGAGCGAGAGACCCAGTACTTC. Translated, it gives CASSLERETQYF.

The V and J genes are TRBV5-3 and TRBJ1-2; unclear D gene. TRBV5-3 is an ORF, and what it does is uncertain. This CDR3 has 15 residues. The V gene lost 0 bases and the J gene lost 4 bases, with 13 bases spanning the gap. The CDR3 reads CARSLGKSSSYGYTF. As DNA, the CDR3 is TGTGCCAGAAGCTTGGGAAAGAGCTCCTCCTATGGCTACACCTTC.

V gene TRBV7-9 combines with J gene TRBJ2-6, with D tentatively TRBD2 (5 bases). Germline CDR1 and CDR2: SEHNR and FQNEAQ (reference sequence). Deletions cut 5 bases from V and 0 bases from J, with 11 bases between. CDR3 length: 16 residues. Here the CDR3 DNA reads TGTGCCAGCAGCCGGCCTAGCAGCTCTGGGGCCAACGTCCTGACTTTC. Its protein product is CASSRPSSSGANVLTF.

J is TRBJ2-7 and V is TRBV27, with D maybe TRBD1 (6 bases). With 5 bases removed from V and 0 bases from J, the gap between germline ends came to 14 bases. Germline-derived CDR1 and CDR2 are MNHEY and SMNVEV (reference sequence). The CDR3 runs to 15 residues. The CDR3 coding sequence is TGTGCCAGCAGTCTAAGGGGGACAAGCTCCTACGAGCAGTACTTC. It is translated as CASSLRGTSSYEQYF.

The rearrangement links TRBV27 to TRBJ1-1; 8 bases line up with TRBD1. Trimming cost V 3 bases and J 3 bases; bases outside gene matches: 9. The CDR3 contains 16 residues. Looked up from germline, CDR1 is MNHEY and CDR2 is SMNVEV (reference sequence). CDR3 sequence (DNA): TGTGCCAGCAGTTTCAGGCAGGGGGCTGGTGACACTGAAGCTTTCTTT. Protein product: CASSFRQGAGDTEAFF.

The V and J genes are TRBV9 and TRBJ2-1, with TRBD1 matching 7 bases. Germline V gives CDR1 SGDLS, CDR2 YYNGEE. The CDR3 spans 13 residues. The V gene end was trimmed by 3 bases and the J gene end by 10 bases; junction bases not matched to a gene: 7. Here the CDR3 DNA reads TGTGCCAGCAGCGGTGACAGGGATTCGGAGCAGTTCTTC. It specifies CASSGDRDSEQFF.

This rearrangement joins TRBV5-6 to TRBJ1-3; 7 bases align to TRBD1. V lost 3 bases, J lost 1 base, and 4 bases stayed unmatched. CDR1 and CDR2 (germline): SGHDT, YYEEEE. The length of the CDR3 is 15 residues. The CDR3 DNA sequence: TGTGCCAGCAGCTATGACAGGGAATCTGGAAACACCATATATTTT. Translated, it gives CASSYDRESGNTIYF.

The chain has TRBV27 and TRBJ1-2, with TRBD1 identical over 12 bases. CDR3 length: 15 amino acids. V lost 5 bases, J lost 8 bases, and 9 bases stayed unmatched. The germline CDR1 and CDR2 sequences are MNHEY and SMNVEV (reference sequence). The CDR3 nucleotides are TGTGCCAGCAGTCCTCATCGGGACAGGGGGCCAGGCTACACCTTC. Translated: CASSPHRDRGPGYTF.

The genes are TRBV7-9 and TRBJ1-2, with 8 bases lining up with TRBD1. In germline, CDR1 is SEHNR, CDR2 FQNEAQ (reference sequence). The length of the CDR3 is 12 residues. The ends lost 5 bases at V and 4 bases at J; junction bases unmatched: 0. Here the CDR3 DNA reads TGTGCCAGCAGCGGACAGGGCTATGGCTACACCTTC. It is translated as CASSGQGYGYTF.